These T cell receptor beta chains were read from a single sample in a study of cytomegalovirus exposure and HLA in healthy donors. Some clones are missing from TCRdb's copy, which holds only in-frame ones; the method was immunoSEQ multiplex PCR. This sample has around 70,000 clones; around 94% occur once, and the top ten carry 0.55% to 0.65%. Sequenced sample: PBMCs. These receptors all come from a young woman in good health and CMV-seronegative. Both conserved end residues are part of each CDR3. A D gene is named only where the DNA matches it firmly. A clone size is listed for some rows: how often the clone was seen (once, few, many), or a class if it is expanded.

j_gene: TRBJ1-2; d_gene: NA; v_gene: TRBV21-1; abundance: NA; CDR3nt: TGTGCCAGCAGCAAAGTCATTGCCCGGGACAGGGGTGTGGGGGGCTACACCTTC; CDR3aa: CASSKVIARDRGVGGYTF
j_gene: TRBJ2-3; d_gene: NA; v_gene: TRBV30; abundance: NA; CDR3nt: TGTGCCGGGGGGTTGGGATTCGGGGCAGATACGCAGTATTTT; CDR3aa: CAGGLGFGADTQYF
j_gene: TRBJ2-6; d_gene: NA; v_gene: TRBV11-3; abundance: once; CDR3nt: TGTGCCAGCAGCTCCAGAGGGACTGGGGCCAACGTCCTGACTTTC; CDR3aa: CASSSRGTGANVLTF
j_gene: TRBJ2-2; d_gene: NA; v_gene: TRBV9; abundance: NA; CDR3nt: TGTGCCAGCACACAGGGCCCTAACACCGGGGAGCTGTTTTTT; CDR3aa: CASTQGPNTGELFF
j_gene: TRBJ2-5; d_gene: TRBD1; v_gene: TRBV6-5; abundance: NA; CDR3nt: TGTGCCAGCAGCCTTATAGGACAGGGTTGGGAGACCCAGTACTTC; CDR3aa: CASSLIGQGWETQYF
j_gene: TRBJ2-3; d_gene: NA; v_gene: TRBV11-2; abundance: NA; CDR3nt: TGTGCCAGCAGCTTAGACCCGAGTATCCCTCCGTATTTT; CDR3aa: CASSLDPSIPPYF
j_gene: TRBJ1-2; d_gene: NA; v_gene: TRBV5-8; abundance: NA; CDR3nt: TGTGCCAGCAGCTTGGAGGGGGGGGAATCTGGCTACACCTTC; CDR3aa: CASSLEGGESGYTF
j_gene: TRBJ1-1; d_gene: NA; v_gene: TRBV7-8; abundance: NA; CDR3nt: TGTGCCAGCAGCTCAAACACGCGGGAAGCTTTCTTT; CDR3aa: CASSSNTREAFF
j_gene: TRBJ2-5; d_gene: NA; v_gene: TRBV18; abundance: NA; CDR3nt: TGTGCCAGCTCACCAATGAGGCCGGGGCAAGAGACCCAGTACTTC; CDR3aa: CASSPMRPGQETQYF
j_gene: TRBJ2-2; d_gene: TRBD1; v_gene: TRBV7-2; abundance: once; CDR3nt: TGTGCCAGCAGCTTGTCTCTCGACAGGGGCTTAGAGGAGCTGTTTTTT; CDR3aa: CASSLSLDRGLEELFF
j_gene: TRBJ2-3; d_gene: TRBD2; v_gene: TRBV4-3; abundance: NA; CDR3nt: TGCGCCAGCAGCCAATTAGCGGGGGGGCGAGACACAGATACGCAGTATTTT; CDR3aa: CASSQLAGGRDTDTQYF
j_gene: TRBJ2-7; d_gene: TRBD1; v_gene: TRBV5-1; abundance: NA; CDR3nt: TGCGCCAGCAGCTGGTTCCCCCCGGGACAGGGATATTACGAGCAGTACTTC; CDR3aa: CASSWFPPGQGYYEQYF
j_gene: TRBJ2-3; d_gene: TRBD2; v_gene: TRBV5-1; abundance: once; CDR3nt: TGCGCCAGCAGCTCCGCAGCGGGGGGGAAGGTTGATACGCAGTATTTT; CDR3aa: CASSSAAGGKVDTQYF
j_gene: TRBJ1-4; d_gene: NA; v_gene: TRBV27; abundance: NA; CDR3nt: TGTGCCAGCAGTTCCCTTAATGAAAAACTGTTTTTT; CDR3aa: CASSSLNEKLFF
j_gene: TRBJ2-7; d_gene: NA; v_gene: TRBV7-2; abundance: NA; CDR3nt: TGTGCCAGCAGCTTGGGCAGAAGCTCCTACGAGCAGTACTTC; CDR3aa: CASSLGRSSYEQYF
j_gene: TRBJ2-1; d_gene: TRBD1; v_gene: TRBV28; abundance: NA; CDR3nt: TGTGCCAGCAGGTACGGGACAGCGATCTCCTACAATGAGCAGTTCTTC; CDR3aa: CASRYGTAISYNEQFF
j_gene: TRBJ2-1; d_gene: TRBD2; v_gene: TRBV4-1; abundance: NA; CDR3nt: TGCGCCAGCAGCCAAGATTCTACTAGCGGGCTCCCCGGTGAGCAGTTCTTC; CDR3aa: CASSQDSTSGLPGEQFF
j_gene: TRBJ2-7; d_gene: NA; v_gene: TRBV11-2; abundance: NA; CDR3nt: TGTGCCAGCAGCTTAGGCGCCATCTCCTACGAGCAGTACTTC; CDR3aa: CASSLGAISYEQYF
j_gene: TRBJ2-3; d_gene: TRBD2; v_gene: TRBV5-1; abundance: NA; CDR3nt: TGCGCCAGCAGCTCTTCCCGACTAGCGGGGGGGCGGGATACGCAGTATTTT; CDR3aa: CASSSSRLAGGRDTQYF
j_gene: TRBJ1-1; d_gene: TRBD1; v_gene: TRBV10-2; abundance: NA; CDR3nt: TGCGCCAGCAGTGACATAGGACAGGGAGACACTGAAGCTTTCTTT; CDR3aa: CASSDIGQGDTEAFF
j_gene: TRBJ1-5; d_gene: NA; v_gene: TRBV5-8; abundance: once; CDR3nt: TGTGCCAGCAGCTTTCTTAGTCAGCCCCAGCATTTT; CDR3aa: CASSFLSQPQHF
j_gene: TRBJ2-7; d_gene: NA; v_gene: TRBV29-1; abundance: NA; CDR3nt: TGCAGCGTTTACAGGGTTGGGGAGCAGTACTTC; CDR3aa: CSVYRVGEQYF
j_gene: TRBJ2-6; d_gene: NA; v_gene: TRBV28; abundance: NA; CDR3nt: TGTGCCAGCAGTTTGACAGTCAGCTCTGGGGCCAACGTCCTGACTTTC; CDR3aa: CASSLTVSSGANVLTF
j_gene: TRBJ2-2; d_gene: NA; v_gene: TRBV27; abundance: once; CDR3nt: TGTGCCAGCAGTTTATATAACGGGGAGCTGTTTTTT; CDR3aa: CASSLYNGELFF
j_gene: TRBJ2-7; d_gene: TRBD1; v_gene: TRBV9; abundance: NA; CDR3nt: TGTGCCAGCAGCGTGGCAGGGACAGCATTTTCCTACGAGCAGTACTTC; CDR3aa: CASSVAGTAFSYEQYF
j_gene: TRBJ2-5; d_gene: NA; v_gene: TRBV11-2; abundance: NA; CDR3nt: TGTGCCAGCAGCTTCCGTTCTTACCAAGAGACCCAGTACTTC; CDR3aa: CASSFRSYQETQYF
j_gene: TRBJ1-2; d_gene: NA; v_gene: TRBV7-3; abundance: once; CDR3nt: TGTGCCAGCAGCCCAGGGGTTAACTATGGCTACACCTTC; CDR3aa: CASSPGVNYGYTF
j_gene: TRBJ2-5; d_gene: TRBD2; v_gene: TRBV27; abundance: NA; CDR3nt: TGTGCCAGCAGCACGTTAGCGGGGGGGATTTTTGAAGAGACCCAGTACTTC; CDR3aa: CASSTLAGGIFEETQYF
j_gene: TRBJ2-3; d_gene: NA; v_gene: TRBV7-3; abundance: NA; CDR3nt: TGTGCCAGCAGCCCCCGGGGCACAGATACGCAGTATTTT; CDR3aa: CASSPRGTDTQYF
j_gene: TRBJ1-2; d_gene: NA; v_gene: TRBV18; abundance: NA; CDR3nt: TGTGCCAGCTCACCTGTGGAGGGCGGAAACTATGGCTACACCTTC; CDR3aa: CASSPVEGGNYGYTF
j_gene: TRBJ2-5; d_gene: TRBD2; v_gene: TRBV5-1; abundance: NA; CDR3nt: TGCGCCAGCAGCCAGCCCGGTACCGGGGGGGAGACCCAGTACTTC; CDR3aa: CASSQPGTGGETQYF
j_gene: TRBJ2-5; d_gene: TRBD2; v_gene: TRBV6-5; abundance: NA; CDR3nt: TGTGCCAGCAGTTACTCGAGCGGGGGGCGGGAGACCCAGTACTTC; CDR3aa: CASSYSSGGRETQYF
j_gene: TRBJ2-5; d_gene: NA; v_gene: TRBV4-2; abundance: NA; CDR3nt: TGTGCCAGCAGCCAAGAAGTGAGTGGTTTCAGCGGGACCCAGTACTTC; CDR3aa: CASSQEVSGFSGTQYF
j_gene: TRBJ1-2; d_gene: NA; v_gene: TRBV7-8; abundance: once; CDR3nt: TGTGCCAGCAGCCGGGGGGTTATAGGCGGCTACACCTTC; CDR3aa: CASSRGVIGGYTF
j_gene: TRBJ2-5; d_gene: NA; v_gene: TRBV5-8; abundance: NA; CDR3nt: TGTGCCAGCAGCTTCCCGAGGGGGGGAGCGGAGACCCAGTACTTC; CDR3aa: CASSFPRGGAETQYF
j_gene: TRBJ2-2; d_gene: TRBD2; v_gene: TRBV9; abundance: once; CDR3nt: TGTGCCAGCAGCGTAGAGGAAGCGGGGGGGCCGACCGGGGAGCTGTTTTTT; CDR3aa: CASSVEEAGGPTGELFF
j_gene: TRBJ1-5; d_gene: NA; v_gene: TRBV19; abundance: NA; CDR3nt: TGTGCCAGTAGTATCCAGGTCCTTCAGCCCCAGCATTTT; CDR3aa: CASSIQVLQPQHF
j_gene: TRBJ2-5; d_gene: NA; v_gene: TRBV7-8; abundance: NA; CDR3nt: TGTGCCAGCAGCTTACCGCCAGGGCTAGAGACCCAGTACTTC; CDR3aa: CASSLPPGLETQYF
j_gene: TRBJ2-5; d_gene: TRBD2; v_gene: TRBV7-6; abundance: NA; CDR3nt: TGTGCCAGCAGCCTCCGGGGAGCGGGGGGCGGAGAGACCCAGTACTTC; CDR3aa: CASSLRGAGGGETQYF
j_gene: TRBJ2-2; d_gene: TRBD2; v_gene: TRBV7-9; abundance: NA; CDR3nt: TGTGCCAGCAGATATACCCCCCGACTAGCGGGGAACACCGGGGAGCTGTTTTTT; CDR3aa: CASRYTPRLAGNTGELFF
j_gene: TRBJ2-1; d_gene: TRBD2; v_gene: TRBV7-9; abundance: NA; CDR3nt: TGTGCCAGCATCAAAACCCGGGCTAGCGGGGACCTGGCGGCTAATGAGCAGTTCTTC; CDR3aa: CASIKTRASGDLAANEQFF
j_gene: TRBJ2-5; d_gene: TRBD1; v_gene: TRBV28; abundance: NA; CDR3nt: TGTGCCAGCAGTCCGATTGGGGCAGGGGGCAGGGAGACCCAGTACTTC; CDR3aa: CASSPIGAGGRETQYF
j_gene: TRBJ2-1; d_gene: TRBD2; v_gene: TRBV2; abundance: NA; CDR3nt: TGTGCCAGCAAAAGGGGAGGGAATATCGACAATGAGCAGTTCTTC; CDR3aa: CASKRGGNIDNEQFF